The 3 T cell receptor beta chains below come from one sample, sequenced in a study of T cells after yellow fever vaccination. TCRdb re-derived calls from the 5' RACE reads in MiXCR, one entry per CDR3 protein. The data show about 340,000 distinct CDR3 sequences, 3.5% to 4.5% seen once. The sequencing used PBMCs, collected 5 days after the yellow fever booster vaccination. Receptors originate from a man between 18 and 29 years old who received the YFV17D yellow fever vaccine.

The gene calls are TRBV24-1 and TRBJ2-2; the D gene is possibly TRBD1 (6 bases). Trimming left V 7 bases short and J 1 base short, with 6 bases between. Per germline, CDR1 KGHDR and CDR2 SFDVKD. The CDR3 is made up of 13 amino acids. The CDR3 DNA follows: TGTGCCACCAGCAGGGGGAACACCGGGGAGCTGTTTTTT. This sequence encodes CATSRGNTGELFF.

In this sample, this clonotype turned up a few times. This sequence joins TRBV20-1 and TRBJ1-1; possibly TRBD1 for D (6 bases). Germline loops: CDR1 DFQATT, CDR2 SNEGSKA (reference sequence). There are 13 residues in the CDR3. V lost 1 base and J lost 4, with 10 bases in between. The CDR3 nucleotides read TGCAGTGCTAGAGTACAGGGTGGCACTGAAGCTTTCTTT. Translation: CSARVQGGTEAFF.

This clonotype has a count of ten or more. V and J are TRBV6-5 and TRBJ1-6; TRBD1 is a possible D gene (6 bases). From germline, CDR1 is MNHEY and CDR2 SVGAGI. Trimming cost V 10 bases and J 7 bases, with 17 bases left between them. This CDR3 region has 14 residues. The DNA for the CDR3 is TGTGCCACCGGACGGGGGGGCGGCAATTCACCCCTCCACTTT. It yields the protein CATGRGGGNSPLHF.